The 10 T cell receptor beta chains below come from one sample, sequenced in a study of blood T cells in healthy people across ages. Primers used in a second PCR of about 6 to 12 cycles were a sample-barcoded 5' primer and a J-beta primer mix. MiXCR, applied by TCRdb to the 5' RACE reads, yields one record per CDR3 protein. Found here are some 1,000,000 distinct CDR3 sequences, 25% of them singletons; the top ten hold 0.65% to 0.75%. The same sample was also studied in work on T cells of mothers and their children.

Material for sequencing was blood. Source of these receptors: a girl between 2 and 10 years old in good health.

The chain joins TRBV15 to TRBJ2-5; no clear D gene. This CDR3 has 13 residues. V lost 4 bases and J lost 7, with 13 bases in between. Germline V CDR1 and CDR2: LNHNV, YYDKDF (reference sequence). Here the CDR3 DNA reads TGTGCCACCAGCACACGGATTCCTCCGACCCAGTACTTC. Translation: CATSTRIPPTQYF.

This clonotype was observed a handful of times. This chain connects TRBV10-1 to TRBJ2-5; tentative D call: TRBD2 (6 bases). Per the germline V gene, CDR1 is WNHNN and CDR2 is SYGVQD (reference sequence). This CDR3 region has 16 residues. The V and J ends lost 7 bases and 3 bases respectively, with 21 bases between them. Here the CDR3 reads CASNVTGTPHEETQYF. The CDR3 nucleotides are TGCGCCAGCAATGTTACCGGGACTCCCCATGAAGAGACCCAGTACTTC.

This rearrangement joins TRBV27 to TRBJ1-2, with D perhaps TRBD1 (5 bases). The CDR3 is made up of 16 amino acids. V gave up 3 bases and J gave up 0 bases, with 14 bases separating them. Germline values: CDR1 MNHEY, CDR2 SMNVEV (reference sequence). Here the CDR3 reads CASSFSPDSPNYGYTF. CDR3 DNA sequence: TGTGCCAGCAGTTTCTCCCCCGACAGTCCTAACTATGGCTACACCTTC.

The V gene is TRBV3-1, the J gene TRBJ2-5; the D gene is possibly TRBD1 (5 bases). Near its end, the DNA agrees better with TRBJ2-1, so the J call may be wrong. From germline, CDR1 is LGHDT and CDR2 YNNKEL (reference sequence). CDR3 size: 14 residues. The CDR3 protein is CASSPVLGVPEQFF. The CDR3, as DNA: TGTGCCAGCAGCCCAGTCCTAGGGGTCCCTGAGCAGTTCTTC.

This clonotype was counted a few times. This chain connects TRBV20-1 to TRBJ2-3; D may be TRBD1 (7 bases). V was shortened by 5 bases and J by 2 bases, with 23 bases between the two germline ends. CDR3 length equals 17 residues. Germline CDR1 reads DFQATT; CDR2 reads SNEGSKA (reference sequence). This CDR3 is CSAVSGQVSTNTDTQYF. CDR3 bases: TGCAGTGCTGTTAGCGGACAGGTTAGCACCAACACAGATACGCAGTATTTT.

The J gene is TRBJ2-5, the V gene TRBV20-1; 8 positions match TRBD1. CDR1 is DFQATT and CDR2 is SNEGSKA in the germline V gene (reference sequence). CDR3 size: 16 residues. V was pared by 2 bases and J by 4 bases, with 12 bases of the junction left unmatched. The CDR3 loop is CSARSTAGGALETQYF. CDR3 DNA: TGCAGTGCTAGAAGCACAGCAGGGGGCGCGTTAGAGACCCAGTACTTC.

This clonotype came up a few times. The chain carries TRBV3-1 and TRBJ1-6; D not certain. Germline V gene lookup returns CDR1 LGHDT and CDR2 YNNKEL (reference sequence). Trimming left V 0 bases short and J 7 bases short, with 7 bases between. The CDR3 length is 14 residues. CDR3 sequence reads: CASSQDGGNSPLHF. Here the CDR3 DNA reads TGTGCCAGCAGCCAAGATGGCGGAAATTCACCCCTCCACTTT.

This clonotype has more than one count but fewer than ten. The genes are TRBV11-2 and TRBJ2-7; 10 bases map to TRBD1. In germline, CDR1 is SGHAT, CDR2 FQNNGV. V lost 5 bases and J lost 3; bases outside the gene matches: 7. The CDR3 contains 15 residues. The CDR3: CASSIPDRGLYEQYF. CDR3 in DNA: TGTGCCAGCAGCATCCCAGACAGGGGGCTCTACGAGCAGTACTTC.

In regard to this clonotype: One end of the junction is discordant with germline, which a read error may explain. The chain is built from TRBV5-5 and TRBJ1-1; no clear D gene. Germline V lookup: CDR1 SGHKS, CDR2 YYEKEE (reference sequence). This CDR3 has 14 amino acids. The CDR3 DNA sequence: TGTGCCAGCAGCTTGTTTTGGTGGAACACTGAAGCTTCCTTT. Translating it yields CASSLFWWNTEASF.

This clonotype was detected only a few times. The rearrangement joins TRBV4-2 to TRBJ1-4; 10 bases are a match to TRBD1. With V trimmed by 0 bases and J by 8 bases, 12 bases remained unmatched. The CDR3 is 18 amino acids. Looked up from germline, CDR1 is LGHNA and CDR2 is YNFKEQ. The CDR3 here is CASSQEGVTGGGGEKLFF. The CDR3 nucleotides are TGTGCCAGCAGCCAAGAGGGGGTGACAGGGGGCGGGGGAGAAAAACTGTTTTTT.